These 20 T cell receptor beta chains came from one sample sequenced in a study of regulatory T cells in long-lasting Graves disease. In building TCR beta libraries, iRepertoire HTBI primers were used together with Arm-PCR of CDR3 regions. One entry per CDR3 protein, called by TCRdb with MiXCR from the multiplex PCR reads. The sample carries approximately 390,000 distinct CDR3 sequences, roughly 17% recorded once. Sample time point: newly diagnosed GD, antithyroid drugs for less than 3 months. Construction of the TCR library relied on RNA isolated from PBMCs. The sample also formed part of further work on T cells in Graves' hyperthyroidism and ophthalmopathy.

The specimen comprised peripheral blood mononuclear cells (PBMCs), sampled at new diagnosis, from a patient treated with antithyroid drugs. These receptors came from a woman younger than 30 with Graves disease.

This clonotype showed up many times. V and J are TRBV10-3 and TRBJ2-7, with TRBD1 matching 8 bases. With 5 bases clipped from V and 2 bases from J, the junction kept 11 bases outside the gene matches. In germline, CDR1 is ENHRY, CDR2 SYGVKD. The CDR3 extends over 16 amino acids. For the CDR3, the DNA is TGTGCCATCAGTTTCTCCCGGACAGGGAAGGCCTACGAGCAGTACTTC. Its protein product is CAISFSRTGKAYEQYF.

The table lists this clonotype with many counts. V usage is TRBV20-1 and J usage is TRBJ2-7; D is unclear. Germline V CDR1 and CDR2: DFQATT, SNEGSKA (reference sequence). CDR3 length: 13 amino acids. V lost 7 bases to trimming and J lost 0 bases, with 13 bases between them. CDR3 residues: CSVNPGTSYEQYF. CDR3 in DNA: TGCAGTGTCAACCCAGGTACCTCCTACGAGCAGTACTTC.

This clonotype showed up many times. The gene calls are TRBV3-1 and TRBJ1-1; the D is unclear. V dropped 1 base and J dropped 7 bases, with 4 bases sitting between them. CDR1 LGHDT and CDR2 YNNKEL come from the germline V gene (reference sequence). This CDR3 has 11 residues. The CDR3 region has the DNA TGTGCCAGCAGCCAAGGAGGTGAAGCTTTCTTT. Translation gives CASSQGGEAFF.

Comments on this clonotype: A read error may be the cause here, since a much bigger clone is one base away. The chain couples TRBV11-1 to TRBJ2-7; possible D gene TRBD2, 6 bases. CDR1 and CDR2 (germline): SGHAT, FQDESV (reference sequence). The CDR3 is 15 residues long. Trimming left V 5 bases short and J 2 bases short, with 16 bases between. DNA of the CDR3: TGTGCCAGCAGCGCGGGACGGAGTATGGCCTACGAGCAGTACTTC. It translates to CASSAGRSMAYEQYF.

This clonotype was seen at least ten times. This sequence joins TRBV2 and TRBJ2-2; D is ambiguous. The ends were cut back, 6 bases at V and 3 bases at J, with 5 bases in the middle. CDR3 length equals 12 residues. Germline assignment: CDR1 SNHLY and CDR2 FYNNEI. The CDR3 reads CASSSDTGELFF. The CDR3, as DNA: TGTGCCAGCAGCTCGGACACCGGGGAGCTGTTTTTT.

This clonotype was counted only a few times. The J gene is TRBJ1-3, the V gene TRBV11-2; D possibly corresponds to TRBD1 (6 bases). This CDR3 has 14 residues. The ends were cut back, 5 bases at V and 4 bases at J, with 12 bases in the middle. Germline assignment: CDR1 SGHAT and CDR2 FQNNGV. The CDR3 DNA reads TGTGCCAGCAGCCCCGGGACATTCGGAAACACCATATATTTT. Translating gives CASSPGTFGNTIYF.

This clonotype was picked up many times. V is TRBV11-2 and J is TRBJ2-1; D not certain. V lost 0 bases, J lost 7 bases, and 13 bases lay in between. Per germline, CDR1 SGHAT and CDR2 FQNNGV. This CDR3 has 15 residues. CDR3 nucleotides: TGTGCCAGCAGCTTAGATCTGCTATCTCTTAATGAGCAGTTCTTC. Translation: CASSLDLLSLNEQFF.

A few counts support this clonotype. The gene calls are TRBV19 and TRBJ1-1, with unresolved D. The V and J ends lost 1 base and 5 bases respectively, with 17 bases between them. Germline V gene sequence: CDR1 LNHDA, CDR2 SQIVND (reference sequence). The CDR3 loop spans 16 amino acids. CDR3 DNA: TGTGCCAGTAGTATAGGAAAGGGCACCATCGGAACTGAAGCTTTCTTT. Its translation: CASSIGKGTIGTEAFF.

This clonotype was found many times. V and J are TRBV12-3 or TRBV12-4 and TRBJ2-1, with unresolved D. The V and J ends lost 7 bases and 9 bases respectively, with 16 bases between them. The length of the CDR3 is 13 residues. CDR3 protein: CASTPVGKREQFF. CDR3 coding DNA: TGTGCCAGCACCCCGGTGGGGAAGCGTGAGCAGTTCTTC.

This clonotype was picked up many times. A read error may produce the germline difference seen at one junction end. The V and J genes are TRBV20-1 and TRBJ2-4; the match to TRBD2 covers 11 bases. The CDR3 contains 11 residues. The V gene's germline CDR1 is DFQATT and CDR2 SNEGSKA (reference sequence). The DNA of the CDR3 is TGCAGTGCTAGAGGCCTAGCGGGAGGAAACTTC. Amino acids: CSARGLAGGNF.

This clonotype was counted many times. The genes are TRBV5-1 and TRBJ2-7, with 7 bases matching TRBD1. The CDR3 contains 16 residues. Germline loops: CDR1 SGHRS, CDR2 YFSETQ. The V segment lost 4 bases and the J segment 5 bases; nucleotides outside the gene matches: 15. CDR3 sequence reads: CASSPRSQGWIDEQYF. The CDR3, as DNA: TGCGCCAGCAGCCCCAGATCACAGGGGTGGATCGACGAGCAGTACTTC.

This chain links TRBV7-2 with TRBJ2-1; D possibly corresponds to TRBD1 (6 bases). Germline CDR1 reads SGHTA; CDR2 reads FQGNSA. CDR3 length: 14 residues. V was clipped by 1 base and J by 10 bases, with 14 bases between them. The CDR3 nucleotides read TGTGCCAGCAGCTTAGTAGTGCCAGGGGTGGAGCAGTTCTTC. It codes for CASSLVVPGVEQFF.

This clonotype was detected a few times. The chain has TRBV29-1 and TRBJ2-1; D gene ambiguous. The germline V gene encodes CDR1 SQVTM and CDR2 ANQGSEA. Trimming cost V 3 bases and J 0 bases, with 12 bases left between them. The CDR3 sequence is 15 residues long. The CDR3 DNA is TGCAGCGTTGAGGCCAGGCTGAGCTCCTACAATGAGCAGTTCTTC. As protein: CSVEARLSSYNEQFF.

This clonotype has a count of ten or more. The CDR3 bases are TGTGCCAGCAGTTTAGGCGCAGTCGCAGATACGCAGTATTTT. This gives the protein CASSLGAVADTQYF. This sequence joins TRBV27 and TRBJ2-3; no clear D. The V gene lost 2 bases and the J gene lost 4 bases, with 10 bases spanning the gap. Germline CDR1 is MNHEY and CDR2 is SMNVEV (reference sequence). The CDR3 consists of 14 residues.

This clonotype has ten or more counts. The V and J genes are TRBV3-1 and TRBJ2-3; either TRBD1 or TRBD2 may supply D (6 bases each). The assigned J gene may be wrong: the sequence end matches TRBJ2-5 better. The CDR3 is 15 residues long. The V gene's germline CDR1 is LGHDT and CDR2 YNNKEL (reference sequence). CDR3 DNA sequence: TGTGCCAGCAGCCAAGACACGGGGGCATGGGAGACCCAGTACTTC. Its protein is CASSQDTGAWETQYF.

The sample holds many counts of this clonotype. CDR3 residues: CASSTGQGPNQPQHF. The CDR3 DNA is TGTGCCAGCAGCACAGGACAGGGCCCAAATCAGCCCCAGCATTTT. The chain uses TRBV3-1 and TRBJ1-5, with 8 bases matching TRBD1. Germline trimming cut 5 bases from V and 4 bases from J; bases unmatched to any gene: 7. Looked up from germline, CDR1 is LGHDT and CDR2 is YNNKEL (reference sequence). The CDR3 is made up of 15 amino acids.

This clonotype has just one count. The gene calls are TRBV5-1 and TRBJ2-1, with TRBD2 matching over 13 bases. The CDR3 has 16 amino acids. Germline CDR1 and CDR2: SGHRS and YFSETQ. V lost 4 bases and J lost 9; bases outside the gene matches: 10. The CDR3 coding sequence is TGCGCCAGCAGCAGCCAAGGGACTAGCGGGATCCGTGAGCAGTTCTTC. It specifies CASSSQGTSGIREQFF.

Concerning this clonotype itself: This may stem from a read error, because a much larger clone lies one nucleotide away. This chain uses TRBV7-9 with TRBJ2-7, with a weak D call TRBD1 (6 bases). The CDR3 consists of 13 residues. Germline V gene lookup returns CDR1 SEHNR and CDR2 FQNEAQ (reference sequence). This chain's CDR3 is CASNLVNRDEQYF. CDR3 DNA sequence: TGTGCCAGCAACTTAGTTAACAGGGACGAGCAGTACTTC.

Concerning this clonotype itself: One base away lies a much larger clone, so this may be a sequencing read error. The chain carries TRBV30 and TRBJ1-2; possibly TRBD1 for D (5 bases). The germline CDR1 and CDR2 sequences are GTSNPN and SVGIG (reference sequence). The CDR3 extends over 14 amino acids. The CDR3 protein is CAWSGDRYNYGCTF. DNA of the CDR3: TGTGCCTGGAGTGGGGACCGTTATAACTATGGCTGCACCTTC.

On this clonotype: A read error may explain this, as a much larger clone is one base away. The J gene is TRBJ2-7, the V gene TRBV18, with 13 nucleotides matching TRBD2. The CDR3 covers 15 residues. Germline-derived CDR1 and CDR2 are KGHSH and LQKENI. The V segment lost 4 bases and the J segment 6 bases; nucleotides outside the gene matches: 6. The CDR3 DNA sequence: TGTGCCAGCTCACTCTGGACTAGCGGGAGTAGCGAGCAGTACTTC. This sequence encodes CASSLWTSGSSEQYF.